This TCR beta chain was captured by sequencing in a study of blood T cell repertoires in COVID-19. Looking at the study overall: The study drew acute and convalescent COVID-19 samples from the United States, Italy and Spain. T cells, B-cell-depleted T cells, or PBMCs provided the cDNA or gDNA that served as material.

Per the original methods: It was from reference gene primer amplification that nucleated cell counts were estimated. Data came from immunoSEQ multiplex PCR; TCRdb stores just in-frame clones and leaves some out. The V and J calls and clone size were taken over from that table, and D and trimming were inferred from the DNA. Seen here are more than 200,000 clones, approximately 87% observed once, and the top ten hold approximately 2.5%. CDR3 length equals 15 residues. The J segment lost 1 base and the V segment lost 1 base, leaving 3 bases of the junction unmatched. Germline V CDR1 and CDR2: SGHNT, YYREEE (reference sequence).

Sequencing input: peripheral blood. This TCR was sampled from a woman between 70 and 85 years old with active or convalescent COVID-19. V and J are TRBV5-4 and TRBJ2-5, with 8 bases matching TRBD2. The CDR3 region is CASSLRGGAQETQYF. The CDR3 nucleotides read TGTGCCAGCAGCTTGCGGGGGGGGGCCCAAGAGACCCAGTACTTC.